This TCR beta chain is drawn from a study of OX40 agonist ivuxolimab in advanced cancers. The CDR3 is 13 amino acids. The germline V gene has CDR1 SEHNR and CDR2 FQNEAQ (reference sequence). V was clipped by 1 base and J by 8 bases, with 8 bases between them. Produced via immunoSEQ multiplex PCR; TCRdb's table is partial and in-frame only. The sample contains approximately 89,000 clones, around nine tenths of which appear only once. V is TRBV7-9 and J is TRBJ1-4; D call uncertain. The sequence was obtained from an adult with an advanced solid tumor such as melanoma, head and neck, liver or kidney cancer. The source was CD4+ or CD8+ T cells sorted from blood, collected in a trial of the OX40 agonist ivuxolimab. This chain's CDR3 is CASSLDVGEKLFF. Written as DNA, the CDR3 is TGTGCCAGCAGCTTAGATGTTGGGGAAAAACTGTTTTTT.